Listed here are 24 T cell receptor beta chains from one sample, sequenced in a study of a mutant IDH1 vaccine in newly diagnosed glioma. The time point was: week 47, end of study. Doses consisted of 300 ug of mutant IDH1 20-mer peptide each, paired with topical imiquimod. Which antigens these TCRs recognize remains unknown. Repertoires were generated with immunoSEQ multiplex PCR, while TCRdb's copy carries only in-frame clones and drops some. The table has approximately 84,000 clones, approximately 75% seen once. Sample: PBMCs, taken from a glioma patient whose treatment included an IDH1 peptide vaccine. Receptor source: a man in his forties with glioma.

This clone was observed once. The chain joins TRBV7-2 to TRBJ2-4; D unclear. In germline, CDR1 is SGHTA, CDR2 FQGNSA. The V end was cut by 2 bases, the J end by 6 bases, with 11 bases between. The CDR3 runs 14 residues. The CDR3, as DNA: TGTGCCAGCAGCTTACGGGCCGTTACAAACATTCAGTACTTC. It encodes CASSLRAVTNIQYF.

CDR3 protein: CANGGGGGEQYF. For the CDR3, the DNA is TGTGCCAACGGCGGGGGAGGAGGCGAGCAGTACTTC. V and J are TRBV10-3 and TRBJ2-7; 7 bases line up with TRBD2. Trimming removed 10 bases from V and 6 bases from J; junction bases left unmatched: 9. The CDR3 consists of 12 residues. The germline V gene has CDR1 ENHRY and CDR2 SYGVKD.

A few counts support this clone. The chain has TRBV19 and TRBJ2-3, with a tentative D call TRBD2 (5 bases). Trimming took 4 bases from V and 0 from J, leaving 8 bases between them. CDR1 LNHDA and CDR2 SQIVND come from the germline V gene (reference sequence). The CDR3 loop spans 14 amino acids. The CDR3 nucleotides read TGTGCCAGTAGTAAACAGCGGAGCACAGATACGCAGTATTTT. It encodes CASSKQRSTDTQYF.

Written as DNA, the CDR3 is TGTGCCACCAGCATCGAAAGCGGCGGCTACACCTTC. Protein product: CATSIESGGYTF. The chain is built from TRBV15 and TRBJ1-2; D is ambiguous. This CDR3 contains 12 residues. Trimming removed 4 bases at V and 8 bases at J, with 11 bases between. Germline lookup yields CDR1 LNHNV and CDR2 YYDKDF (reference sequence).

The chain combines TRBV7-9 with TRBJ1-2, with 9 bases matching TRBD1. CDR3 length: 15 amino acids. J was trimmed by 6 bases and V by 7 bases; bases with no gene match: 12. Germline V gene lookup returns CDR1 SEHNR and CDR2 FQNEAQ (reference sequence). In DNA form, the CDR3 reads TGTGCCAGCAACCCTTCGGGACAGGGAACGCATGGCTACACCTTC. Residues: CASNPSGQGTHGYTF.

This chain uses TRBV27 with TRBJ2-5; 9 bases line up with TRBD2. Germline CDR1 MNHEY, CDR2 SMNVEV (reference sequence). V dropped 5 bases and J dropped 5; count of bases not matched to a gene: 15. The CDR3 sequence is 17 residues long. The CDR3 coding sequence is TGTGCCAGCAGTACCTACGGCTCGCGGGGGGGCCTTGAGACCCAGTACTTC. Its protein is CASSTYGSRGGLETQYF.

This chain links TRBV5-3 with TRBJ2-6; D might be TRBD1 or TRBD2, each matching 5 bases. TRBV5-3 falls under the ORF class, with uncertain function. Trimming removed 9 bases from V and 2 bases from J, with 15 bases in between. The CDR3 spans 15 residues. Here the CDR3 DNA reads TGTGCCACCCGCACGGGGCAGGCTGGGGCCAACGTCCTGACTTTC. Protein: CATRTGQAGANVLTF.

This clone was seen ten or more times. The rearrangement joins TRBV30 to TRBJ2-7; tentative D call: TRBD1 (6 bases). The CDR3 loop spans 12 amino acids. Looked up from germline, CDR1 is GTSNPN and CDR2 is SVGIG (reference sequence). V lost 0 bases, J lost 7 bases, and 10 bases lay in between. In nucleotides, the CDR3 is TGTGCCTGGAGTGTAATGGGGACAGAGCAGTACTTC. Translated: CAWSVMGTEQYF. The full variable domain, with the rest looked up from reference TRBV30 and TRBJ2-7, is SQTIHQWPATLVQPVGSPLSLECTVEGTSNPNLYWYRQAAGRGLQLLFYSVGIGQISSEVPQNLSASRPQDRQFILSSKKLLLSDSGFYLCAWSVMGTEQYFGPGTRLTVT.

On this clone: This specimen includes other DNA sequences encoding the same CDR3. The J gene is TRBJ2-7, the V gene TRBV27; 8 bases are shared with TRBD1. There are 14 residues in the CDR3. Germline V gene data show CDR1 as MNHEY and CDR2 as SMNVEV (reference sequence). The V segment lost 6 bases and the J segment 0 bases; nucleotides outside the gene matches: 4. The DNA for the CDR3 is TGTGCCAGCAGACCGGGACAGGTCTCCTACGAGCAGTACTTC. This translates into CASRPGQVSYEQYF.

The J gene is TRBJ2-5, the V gene TRBV5-6; tentative D call: TRBD1 (5 bases). Germline V lookup: CDR1 SGHDT, CDR2 YYEEEE. CDR3 size: 16 residues. The V end was cut by 1 base, the J end by 5 bases, with 18 bases between. The CDR3 DNA is TGTGCCAGCAGCTTGCCAACCGACAGCACCCCCGAGACCCAGTACTTC. This translates into CASSLPTDSTPETQYF.

J is TRBJ2-6 and V is TRBV9; TRBD1 matches 10 bases. V shed 3 bases, J shed 2 bases, and the junction held 5 bases outside the gene matches. The CDR3 runs 17 residues. Germline V CDR1 and CDR2: SGDLS, YYNGEE. CDR3 in DNA: TGTGCCAGCAGCGCCGACAGGGGGCGCGCTGGGGCCAACGTCCTGACTTTC. Translating gives CASSADRGRAGANVLTF.

This clone appeared once. The V gene is TRBV19, the J gene TRBJ2-4, with no clear D. CDR1 and CDR2 (germline): LNHDA, SQIVND (reference sequence). Trimming shortened V by 10 bases and J by 0 bases, and 13 bases separated the two germline ends. The CDR3 is 14 residues long. The CDR3 DNA reads TGTGCCACAACCACTGGGCTAGCCAAAAACATTCAGTACTTC. Protein product: CATTTGLAKNIQYF.

V usage is TRBV28 and J usage is TRBJ1-3, with TRBD1 as a possible D gene (5 bases). The V and J ends lost 8 bases and 1 base respectively, with 18 bases between them. This CDR3 is built from 16 residues. The germline V gene encodes CDR1 MDHEN and CDR2 SYDVKM. CDR3 DNA sequence: TGTGCCAGCGGAGATCTTGGGGGAGGGTCTGGAAACACCATATATTTT. It is translated as CASGDLGGGSGNTIYF. The variable domain in full, with the rest retrieved from reference TRBV28 and TRBJ1-3, is DVKVTQSSRYLVKRTGEKVFLECVQDMDHENMFWYRQDPGLGLRLIYFSYDVKMKEKGDIPEGYSVSREKKERFSLILESASTNQTSMYLCASGDLGGGSGNTIYFGEGSWLTVV.

The chain combines TRBV9 with TRBJ2-7; D unresolved. The V and J ends lost 2 bases and 3 bases respectively, with 9 bases between them. The CDR3 sequence is 13 residues long. Germline-derived CDR1 and CDR2 are SGDLS and YYNGEE. The CDR3 here is CASSVTSLYEQYF. CDR3 in DNA: TGTGCCAGCAGCGTCACTTCTCTCTACGAGCAGTACTTC.

This clone was recorded once. The V call is TRBV5-8, the J call TRBJ1-2; D is possibly TRBD1 (6 bases). The CDR3 length is 16 residues. CDR1 is SGHTS, CDR2 YDEGEE, per germline. Trimming removed 3 bases at V and 5 bases at J, with 20 bases between. The CDR3 DNA is TGTGCCAGCAGCTGGGGGCCTGGCAGGGCCGAATATGGCTACACCTTC. This encodes CASSWGPGRAEYGYTF. The variable domain in full, with the rest retrieved from reference TRBV5-8 and TRBJ1-2, is EAGVTQSPTHLIKTRGQQATLRCSPISGHTSVYWYQQALGLGLQFLLWYDEGEERNRGNFPPRFSGRQFPNYSSELNVNALELEDSALYLCASSWGPGRAEYGYTFGSGTRLTVV.

About this clone: One junction end disagrees with the germline gene, perhaps due to a read error. The gene calls are TRBV7-7 and TRBJ2-5, with 7 nucleotides matching TRBD2. This CDR3 region has 13 residues. From germline, CDR1 is SSHAT and CDR2 FNYEAQ (reference sequence). CDR3: CASSLRWRETQHF. The CDR3 DNA sequence: TGTGCTAGCAGCTTACGGTGGCGGGAGACCCAGCACTTC. Full variable domain (rest looked up from reference TRBV7-7 and TRBJ2-5): GAGVSQSPRYKVTKRGQDVTLRCDPISSHATLYWYQQALGQGPEFLTYFNYEAQPDKSGLPSDRFSAERPEGSISTLTIQRTEQRDSAMYRCASSLRWRETQHFGPGTRLLVL.

The chain employs TRBV28 and TRBJ1-4, with no clear D. The CDR3 has 16 residues. The V gene lost 3 bases and the J gene lost 6 bases, with 17 bases spanning the gap. Germline V gene lookup returns CDR1 MDHEN and CDR2 SYDVKM. The CDR3 DNA follows: TGTGCCAGCAGTTTCCCCCCTAATAAGTTGGATGAAAAACTGTTTTTT. This translates into CASSFPPNKLDEKLFF. Full variable domain (remainder filled in from reference TRBV28 and TRBJ1-4): DVKVTQSSRYLVKRTGEKVFLECVQDMDHENMFWYRQDPGLGLRLIYFSYDVKMKEKGDIPEGYSVSREKKERFSLILESASTNQTSMYLCASSFPPNKLDEKLFFGSGTQLSVL.

The CDR3 here is CASSQVGQRNTEAFF. The CDR3, as DNA: TGTGCCAGCAGCCAGGTGGGACAGAGGAACACTGAAGCTTTCTTT. The chain recombines TRBV4-2 with TRBJ1-1; 7 bases fit TRBD1. The CDR3 spans 15 residues. V lost 3 bases, J lost 1 base, and 5 bases stayed unmatched. Germline V gene data show CDR1 as LGHNA and CDR2 as YNFKEQ.

Comment on this clone: Additional DNA sequences in this sample encode the identical CDR3. The gene calls are TRBV4-3 and TRBJ2-7, with D possibly being TRBD2 (5 bases). The CDR3 covers 15 residues. Germline CDR1 and CDR2: LGHNA and YSLEER. Trimming left V 0 bases short and J 1 base short, with 10 bases between. The CDR3 DNA reads TGCGCCAGCAGCCAAGAGAGGGTCCGATCCTACGAGCAGTACTTC. It translates to CASSQERVRSYEQYF.

The genes are TRBV5-1 and TRBJ2-3, with D unresolved. Looked up from germline, CDR1 is SGHRS and CDR2 is YFSETQ. The CDR3 length is 13 residues. V shed 6 bases and J shed 6 bases, with 14 bases lying between them. The CDR3 sequence: CASMPDLVDTQYF. The CDR3 DNA sequence: TGCGCCAGCATGCCAGACTTAGTTGATACGCAGTATTTT.

This sequence joins TRBV19 and TRBJ1-3; D is possibly TRBD1 (6 bases). V was shortened by 4 bases and J by 3 bases, with 13 bases between the two germline ends. Looked up from germline, CDR1 is LNHDA and CDR2 is SQIVND (reference sequence). The CDR3 spans 15 residues. CDR3: CASSTTGIDGNTIYF. DNA for the CDR3: TGTGCCAGTAGTACAACAGGGATAGATGGAAACACCATATATTTT.

The chain couples TRBV6-1 to TRBJ2-1; D not resolved. The germline V gene encodes CDR1 MNHNS and CDR2 SASEGT. The CDR3 extends over 12 amino acids. V was clipped by 3 bases and J by 9 bases, with 9 bases between them. CDR3 loop: CASSETSGEQFF. In nucleotides, the CDR3 is TGTGCCAGCAGTGAGACCTCGGGTGAGCAGTTCTTC.

The chain joins TRBV11-2 to TRBJ2-3; 7 bases fit TRBD1. Germline assignment: CDR1 SGHAT and CDR2 FQNNGV. This CDR3 has 16 amino acids. Losses at the gene ends were 5 bases for V and 5 bases for J; bases not matched to a gene: 13. The CDR3 protein is CASSKYRGGNIDTQYF. The CDR3 DNA is TGTGCCAGCAGCAAGTACCGAGGGGGCAATATAGATACGCAGTATTTT. Supplemented by reference TRBV11-2 and TRBJ2-3, the full variable domain reads EAGVAQSPRYKIIEKRQSVAFWCNPISGHATLYWYQQILGQGPKLLIQFQNNGVVDDSQLPKDRFSAERLKGVDSTLKIQPAKLEDSAVYLCASSKYRGGNIDTQYFGPGTRLTVL.

The V gene is TRBV7-6, the J gene TRBJ1-1; perhaps TRBD1 as D (6 bases). Germline CDR1 is SGHVS and CDR2 is FNYEAQ. The CDR3 sequence is 15 residues long. The ends were cut back, 1 base at V and 4 bases at J, with 13 bases in the middle. This CDR3 reads CASSLVGKGGTEAFF. The CDR3 nucleotides are TGTGCCAGCAGCTTAGTTGGGAAGGGGGGCACTGAAGCTTTCTTT.